These T cell receptor beta chains were read from a single sample in a study of breast tumors, draining lymph nodes, adjacent tissues. MiXCR was run by TCRdb on the multiplex PCR reads, yielding one entry per CDR3 protein. This sample yields about 230,000 distinct CDR3 sequences, of which about 34% are seen a single time; approximately 1.4% belongs to the top ten. Source material: axillary lymph node tissue. The origin of the receptors is a female donor with breast cancer. Some clones in this sample may be carry-over from other donors' samples. Both conserved end residues are part of each CDR3. Fields, in order: clone size, V gene, D gene, J gene, CDR3 protein, CDR3 DNA. A D gene is named only where the DNA matches it firmly. Part of the rows lack a size; the others show once, few, many or a class for expanded clones.

>many|TRBV20-1|TRBD1|TRBJ1-4
CSVPKGADGLFF
TGCAGTGTCCCCAAGGGGGCCGATGGGCTGTTTTTT
>-|TRBV24-1|TRBD2|TRBJ2-7
CATSGTSGREQYF
TGTGCCACCAGCGGGACTAGCGGGCGCGAGCAGTACTTC
>few|TRBV18|TRBD2|TRBJ2-3
CASSRTSGSRTDTQYF
TGTGCCAGCTCAAGGACTAGCGGGAGCCGCACAGATACGCAGTATTTT
>many|TRBV12-3/TRBV12-4|-|TRBJ1-5
CASSLALGWQPQHF
TGTGCCAGCAGTTTAGCGCTTGGGTGGCAGCCCCAGCATTTT
>-|TRBV4-2|-|TRBJ1-4
CASGREGKLFF
TGTGCCAGCGGCCGAGAAGGGAAACTGTTTTTT
>many|TRBV24-1|-|TRBJ2-2
CATSPDLNTGELFF
TGTGCCACCAGCCCGGACCTGAACACCGGGGAGCTGTTTTTT
>many|TRBV4-2|TRBD2|TRBJ2-7
CASSQDGGDLQYF
TGTGCCAGCAGCCAAGATGGGGGGGATTTACAGTACTTC
>many|TRBV11-2|-|TRBJ1-4
CASSFGLTNEKLFF
TGTGCCAGCAGCTTCGGTCTGACTAATGAAAAACTGTTTTTT
>many|TRBV27|TRBD1|TRBJ1-6
CASSLYPGQGDSPLHF
TGTGCCAGCAGTTTATATCCGGGACAGGGAGATTCACCCCTCCACTTT
>-|TRBV11-2|-|TRBJ2-1
CASSLGVAIYNEQFF
TGTGCCAGCAGCTTAGGGGTAGCCATCTACAATGAGCAGTTCTTC
>-|TRBV6-2/TRBV6-3|-|TRBJ2-1
CASSYQGYNEQFF
TGTGCCAGCAGTTACCAGGGATACAATGAGCAGTTCTTC
>many|TRBV11-2|-|TRBJ2-3
CASSPRTDTDTQYF
TGTGCCAGCAGCCCGAGGACAGACACAGATACGCAGTATTTT
>many|TRBV29-1|TRBD1|TRBJ2-3
CSGGPSDRGADTQYF
TGCAGCGGGGGCCCCTCGGACAGGGGGGCAGATACGCAGTATTTT
>many|TRBV19|TRBD2|TRBJ2-1
CASTQKRGASYNEQFF
TGTGCCAGTACCCAAAAGCGGGGGGCCTCCTACAATGAGCAGTTCTTC
>many|TRBV18|-|TRBJ2-5
CASSPPTRGGLYQETQYF
TGTGCCAGCTCACCACCCACTAGAGGGGGTTTGTACCAAGAGACCCAGTACTTC